This TCR beta chain is drawn from a study of neoadjuvant nivolumab and ipilimumab in lung cancer. TCRdb keeps only in-frame clones here, not all; method: immunoSEQ multiplex PCR. The sample has some 18,000 clones, around 76% seen once. There are 15 residues in the CDR3. Germline loops: CDR1 SQVTM, CDR2 ANQGSEA. The junction had 7 bases not matched to a gene; V was cut back by 2 bases and J by 6 bases. The clonotype was recovered from an adult with non-small cell lung cancer. The sequencing here drew on tumor tissue, taken after neoadjuvant nivolumab, alone or with ipilimumab, at or shortly before surgery. This rearrangement joins TRBV29-1 to TRBJ2-3, with TRBD2 identical over 11 bases. This CDR3 is CSVETRSGRGDTQYF. Written as DNA, the CDR3 is TGCAGCGTTGAAACGCGTAGCGGGAGGGGCGATACGCAGTATTTT.